The present TCR beta chain was sequenced within a study of identical twins (dated by TCRdb to the mid-2010s). Background for the entire study: To test whether fetal clonotypes persist, the study used deep sequencing on TCR alpha and beta repertoires from monozygotic twins, unrelated adults of various ages, and cord blood. To rule out contamination, replicate twin experiments were performed at different times with different library preparation protocols. Broader findings and caveats from the paper: Because the same donors could not be followed over many years, the conclusions depended on cross-sectional statistical analysis. Zero-insertion analyses could be partly confounded by invariant T cells such as MAIT and iNKT, though diverse VJ usage argued against such confounding for most clonotypes. Fewer insertions were carried by abundant cord blood beta clonotypes, a similar but weaker trend appeared in young adult naive repertoires, and no such trend appeared in memory repertoires. Excess twin sharing in beta out-of-frame sequences was weaker because fewer shared sequences lowered the signal-to-noise ratio. Out-of-frame TCR alpha sharing in monozygotic twins was systematically underestimated by recombination models, whereas sharing between unrelated individuals was in agreement with the recombination models. Out-of-frame TCR alpha sequences shared between twins showed an excess of low generation-probability sequences compared with coincidental sharing between unrelated individuals.

In this sample, this clonotype turned up a few times. Its specific antigen is unknown. Base qualities are missing; no much larger clone stands one base away. Library construction relied on 5' RACE. The sample was run on an Illumina HiSeq 2000. Template switching introduced a universal primer binding site; the final cDNA contained a unique molecular identifier, enabling accurate counting of TCR cDNA molecules. Specific primers in the conserved constant-segment region were used to synthesize first-strand cDNA for the TCR alpha and beta chains. To control for contamination, each cDNA library was double barcoded with a SMART-Mk sample barcode plus Illumina barcodes. TruSeq adapter sequences, together with Illumina sample barcodes, were added in two successive PCR steps. Sequencing of the TCR alpha and beta cDNA libraries was done on the Illumina HiSeq platform using custom primers. The study's processing was this. Unique molecular identifiers were extracted from raw reads with MiGEC, and CDR3 positions were determined with MiXCR. Recombination models were inferred per individual with the repgenHMM and IGoR tools using an EM algorithm. Shared clonotypes were analyzed with the tcR package in R, and sharing was normalized by the product of cloneset sizes. To study raw recombination free of thymic and clonal selection effects, out-of-frame nonproductive sequences were analyzed. In TCRdb, the public reads were trimmed at Q25 with fastp and aligned with MiXCR, with productive beta chains retained. Rows merge per CDR3 protein into single entries with the most common DNA and genes. None of the V and J calls come from the authors' own analysis; TCRdb made them. This sample is represented by 690,000 or so distinct CDR3 sequences; approximately 9% of them were singletons. Jointly, the top ten make up 0.75% to 1% of the sample.

All donors were healthy Caucasians. Three pairs of female monozygotic twins, all aged about 18 to 30 years, were included in the twin cohort. Peripheral blood mononuclear cells were used as the source from which RNA for TCR libraries was isolated. The germline V gene specifies MNHNS as CDR1 and SASEGT as CDR2. The CDR3 spans 14 residues, from the cysteine through the phenylalanine. The read is trimmed to its CDR3 DNA, 42 bases read in frame from base 1. V is shortened by 5 bases, J by 7 bases, and the region joining them spans 15 bases. This same sample was also part of a study on yellow fever vaccine responses in identical twins. That second publication adds: The authors reported that the T cell response to vaccination in identical twins appeared partly convergent and partly personalized. In identical twins, the study followed T cell clones that responded to the vaccine with precision.

The sample was PBMCs. The rearranged chain carries TRBV6-1 and TRBJ1-5, with the D gene uncertain. This TCR was recovered from a woman between 18 and 29 years old in good health. The sequenced DNA is TGTGCCAGCAGTACACAACGGACGGGGCAGCCCCAGCATTTT. The resulting protein is CASSTQRTGQPQHF.